This T cell receptor (beta chain) was profiled in a study of shared clonotypes between healthy human individuals. At the level of the study: Per donor, CD8 memory used one plate, CD8 naive used two, CD4 memory used three and CD4 naive used three.

Notes on the study in general: As a rule, naive subsets had a larger estimated richness than memory subsets.

The repertoire was sequenced with immunoSEQ multiplex PCR; TCRdb's copy has only in-frame clones and lacks some. The top ten clones hold roughly 0.82% of a sample with about 1.1 million clones, approximately 75% of them seen once. Germline V gene sequence: CDR1 DFQATT, CDR2 SNEGSKA (reference sequence). The CDR3 is 10 residues long. Note on this clone: Its antigen is unidentified.

This chain connects TRBV20-1 to TRBJ2-7; D is ambiguous. What was sequenced was memory CD4+ T cells from PBMCs. Described subset: CD45RA-negative fraction. The receptor comes from a man younger than 35 in good health. Some clones in this sample may be carry-over from other donors' samples. For the CDR3, the DNA is TGCAGCGCGAAACGCTACGAGCAGTACTTC. This codes for CSAKRYEQYF.